This entry lists 14 T cell receptor beta chains sequenced from one sample in a study of cytomegalovirus exposure and HLA in healthy donors. PCR amplification relied on 60 Vbeta primers (plus 13 Jbeta primers). Only in-frame clones appear in the TCRdb table, and some are missing; sequencing was by immunoSEQ multiplex PCR. This table has 65,000 to 100,000 clones, nearly 80% appearing once. The sequenced sample consisted of PBMCs. The receptors stem from a female donor in good health and CMV-seronegative.

This clone has just one count. This chain joins TRBV4-2 and TRBJ1-5; the match to TRBD1 covers 11 bases. Germline V lookup: CDR1 LGHNA, CDR2 YNFKEQ. V lost 4 bases to trimming and J lost 4 bases; unmatched junction nucleotides: 6. The CDR3 consists of 16 residues. This CDR3 reads CASSLSGTGGNQPQHF. In nucleotides, the CDR3 is TGTGCCAGCAGCCTAAGCGGGACAGGGGGTAATCAGCCCCAGCATTTT.

The chain carries TRBV5-1 and TRBJ1-3; 10 bases match TRBD1. Germline assignment: CDR1 SGHRS and CDR2 YFSETQ. The junction had 10 bases not matched to a gene; V was cut back by 0 bases and J by 4 bases. The CDR3 contains 18 residues. This CDR3 is CASSLVDGTGVRGNTIYF. In DNA, the CDR3 is TGCGCCAGCAGCTTGGTTGATGGGACAGGGGTACGAGGAAACACCATATATTTT.

The chain uses TRBV2 and TRBJ2-7; 8 nucleotides match TRBD2. Losses at the gene ends were 6 bases for V and 2 bases for J; bases not matched to a gene: 0. From germline, CDR1 is SNHLY and CDR2 FYNNEI. The CDR3 consists of 12 residues. CDR3 nucleotide sequence: TGTGCCAGCAGGCGGGAGGCCTACGAGCAGTACTTC. This translates into CASRREAYEQYF.

The V gene is TRBV4-2, the J gene TRBJ2-7, with 7 bases lining up with TRBD2. V lost 0 bases to trimming and J lost 2 bases; unmatched junction nucleotides: 7. The germline gives CDR1 LGHNA, CDR2 YNFKEQ. The CDR3 extends over 16 amino acids. The DNA for the CDR3 is TGTGCCAGCAGCCAAGAGGCTAGCGGATACCCCTACGAGCAGTACTTC. Encoded protein: CASSQEASGYPYEQYF.

The J gene is TRBJ1-1, the V gene TRBV28, with 9 nucleotides matching TRBD1. The V segment lost 6 bases and the J segment 4 bases; nucleotides outside the gene matches: 6. The CDR3 covers 14 residues. Germline loops: CDR1 MDHEN, CDR2 SYDVKM. Written as DNA, the CDR3 is TGTGCCAGCAGACGGACAGGGGAGGTCACTGAAGCTTTCTTT. Its protein product is CASRRTGEVTEAFF.

The chain couples TRBV25-1 to TRBJ1-2; D ambiguous. V was cut by 2 bases and J by 0 bases, with 7 bases left in between. Per germline, CDR1 MGHDK and CDR2 SYGVNS. This CDR3 comprises 14 residues. This chain's CDR3 is CASSEAGTNYGYTF. The DNA for the CDR3 is TGTGCCAGCAGTGAAGCCGGGACTAACTATGGCTACACCTTC.

The table lists this clone with many counts. This chain uses TRBV28 with TRBJ2-7, with D hard to call. V lost 4 bases, J lost 1 base, and 5 bases lay in between. Germline lookup yields CDR1 MDHEN and CDR2 SYDVKM. The CDR3 consists of 12 residues. The CDR3 loop is CASSSSSYEQYF. The CDR3 region has the DNA TGTGCCAGCAGTTCCTCTTCCTACGAGCAGTACTTC.

The V call is TRBV7-3, the J call TRBJ2-1, with TRBD1 identical over 8 bases. Germline V CDR1 and CDR2: SGHTA, FQGTGA. Trimming removed 5 bases from V and 3 bases from J; junction bases left unmatched: 6. The CDR3 is made up of 15 amino acids. The CDR3 region has the DNA TGTGCCAGCAGCACCGACAGGGGTATCTACAATGAGCAGTTCTTC. Its translation is CASSTDRGIYNEQFF.

This clone was seen once. CDR3 amino acids: CASSPGRDSYEQYF. CDR3 bases: TGTGCCAGCTCGCCCGGCCGGGACAGCTACGAGCAGTACTTC. The V gene is TRBV18, the J gene TRBJ2-7; 7 bases are a match to TRBD1. The germline gives CDR1 KGHSH, CDR2 LQKENI. The CDR3 has 14 residues. V dropped 6 bases and J dropped 3; count of bases not matched to a gene: 8.

This clone was seen more than once but under ten times. The V and J genes are TRBV4-1 and TRBJ2-6; D not resolved. Germline loops: CDR1 MGHRA, CDR2 YSYEKL. This CDR3 is 16 amino acids long. The V gene lost 3 bases and the J gene lost 2 bases, with 11 bases spanning the gap. CDR3 sequence (DNA): TGCGCCAGCAGCCAGGTACAAGTCCCTGGGGCCAACGTCCTGACTTTC. Translation: CASSQVQVPGANVLTF.

This chain joins TRBV7-8 and TRBJ1-2; D remains ambiguous. Looked up from germline, CDR1 is SGHVS and CDR2 is FQNEAQ. V lost 1 base and J 2 bases, leaving 5 bases between the germline ends. CDR3 size: 13 residues. The CDR3 nucleotides read TGTGCCAGCAGCTTAGGGAGGAACTATGGCTACACCTTC. Protein sequence: CASSLGRNYGYTF.

The sample holds a few counts of this clone. J is TRBJ2-1 and V is TRBV30; D not certain. Germline values: CDR1 GTSNPN, CDR2 SVGIG (reference sequence). This CDR3 has 11 amino acids. V was clipped by 2 bases and J by 9 bases, with 8 bases between them. CDR3 coding DNA: TGTGCCTGGAGTACACACGCTGAGCAGTTCTTC. Protein: CAWSTHAEQFF. The full variable domain, in which reference TRBV30 and TRBJ2-1 provide the parts outside the CDR3, is SQTIHQWPATLVQPVGSPLSLECTVEGTSNPNLYWYRQAAGRGLQLLFYSVGIGQISSEVPQNLSASRPQDRQFILSSKKLLLSDSGFYLCAWSTHAEQFFGPGTRLTVL.

The rearrangement links TRBV5-1 to TRBJ1-4; maybe TRBD1 (5 bases). Trimming took 3 bases from V and 11 from J, leaving 17 bases between them. Per germline, CDR1 SGHRS and CDR2 YFSETQ. This CDR3 spans 14 amino acids. CDR3 region: CASSWGSTREKLFF. CDR3 nucleotide sequence: TGCGCCAGCAGCTGGGGCAGTACCAGAGAGAAACTGTTTTTT. The full variable domain, rest sourced from reference TRBV5-1 and TRBJ1-4, is KAGVTQTPRYLIKTRGQQVTLSCSPISGHRSVSWYQQTPGQGLQFLFEYFSETQRNKGNFPGRFSGRQFSNSRSEMNVSTLELGDSALYLCASSWGSTREKLFFGSGTQLSVL.

The CDR3 region is CALALAGEKYGYTF. CDR3 nucleotides: TGTGCCTTGGCTTTAGCTGGTGAAAAATATGGCTACACCTTC. The chain combines TRBV30 with TRBJ1-2, with D hard to call. Germline V lookup: CDR1 GTSNPN, CDR2 SVGIG (reference sequence). The CDR3 is 14 amino acids. V lost 7 bases and J lost 5, with 20 bases in between.